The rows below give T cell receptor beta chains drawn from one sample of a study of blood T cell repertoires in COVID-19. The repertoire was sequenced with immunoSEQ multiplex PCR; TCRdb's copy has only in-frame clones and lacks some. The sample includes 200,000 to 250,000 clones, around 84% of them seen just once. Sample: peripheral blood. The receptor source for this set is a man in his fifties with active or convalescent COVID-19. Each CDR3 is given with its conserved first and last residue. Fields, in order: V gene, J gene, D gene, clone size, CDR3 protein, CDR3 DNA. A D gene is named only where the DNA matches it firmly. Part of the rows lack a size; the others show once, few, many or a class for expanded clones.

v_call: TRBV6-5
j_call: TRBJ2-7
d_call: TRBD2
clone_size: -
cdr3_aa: CASSLGGWPYEQYF
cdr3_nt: TGTGCCAGCAGTTTGGGGGGGTGGCCCTACGAGCAGTACTTC

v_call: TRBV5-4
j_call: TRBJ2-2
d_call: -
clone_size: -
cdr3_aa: CASSNRDFTGELFF
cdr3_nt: TGTGCCAGCAGTAACCGGGACTTCACCGGGGAGCTGTTTTTT

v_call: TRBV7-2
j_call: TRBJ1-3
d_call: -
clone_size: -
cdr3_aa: CASSSLRSGNTIYF
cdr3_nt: TGTGCCAGCAGCTCTTTACGGTCTGGAAACACCATATATTTT

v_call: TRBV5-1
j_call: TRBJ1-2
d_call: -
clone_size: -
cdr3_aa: CASSLEQRGGDYGYTF
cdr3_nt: TGCGCCAGCAGCCTGGAGCAGCGGGGTGGGGACTATGGCTACACCTTC

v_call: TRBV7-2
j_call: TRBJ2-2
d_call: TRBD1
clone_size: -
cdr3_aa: CASSPRLGQGRTGELFF
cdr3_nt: TGTGCCAGCAGCCCCCGATTGGGACAGGGTCGCACCGGGGAGCTGTTTTTT

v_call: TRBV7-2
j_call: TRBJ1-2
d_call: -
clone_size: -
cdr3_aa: CASSLNVRGSNYGYTF
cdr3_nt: TGTGCCAGCAGCTTAAATGTTAGAGGGTCTAACTATGGCTACACCTTC

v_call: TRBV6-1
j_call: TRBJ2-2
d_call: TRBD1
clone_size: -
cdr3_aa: CASSDETGWDTGELFF
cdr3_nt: TGTGCCAGCAGTGACGAGACAGGGTGGGACACCGGGGAGCTGTTTTTT

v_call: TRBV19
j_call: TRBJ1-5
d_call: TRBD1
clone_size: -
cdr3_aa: CASSRTGAEDQPQHF
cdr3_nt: TGTGCCAGTAGTAGAACAGGGGCCGAGGATCAGCCCCAGCATTTT

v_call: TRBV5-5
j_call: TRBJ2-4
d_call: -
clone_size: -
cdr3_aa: CASSFGAMAKNIQYF
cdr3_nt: TGTGCCAGCAGCTTTGGGGCGATGGCCAAAAACATTCAGTACTTC

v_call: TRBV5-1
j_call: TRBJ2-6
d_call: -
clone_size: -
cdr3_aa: CASSLDSGVAGANVLTF
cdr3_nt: TGCGCCAGCAGCTTGGACTCGGGAGTAGCTGGGGCCAACGTCCTGACTTTC

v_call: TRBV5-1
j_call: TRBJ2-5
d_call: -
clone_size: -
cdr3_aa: CASSFRGQQETQYF
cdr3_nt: TGCGCCAGCAGCTTCAGGGGCCAACAAGAGACCCAGTACTTC

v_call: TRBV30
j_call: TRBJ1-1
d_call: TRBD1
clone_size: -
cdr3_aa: CAFGTGGTEAFF
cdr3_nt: TGTGCCTTTGGGACAGGCGGGACTGAAGCTTTCTTT

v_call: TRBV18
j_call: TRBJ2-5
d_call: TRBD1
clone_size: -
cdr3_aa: CASSPRTGWETQYF
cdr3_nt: TGTGCCAGCTCACCTCGGACAGGGTGGGAGACCCAGTACTTC

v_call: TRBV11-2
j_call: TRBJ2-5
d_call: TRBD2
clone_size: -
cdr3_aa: CASSRGLAGVRGQETQYF
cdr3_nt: TGTGCCAGCAGCCGGGGACTAGCGGGAGTAAGGGGACAAGAGACCCAGTACTTC

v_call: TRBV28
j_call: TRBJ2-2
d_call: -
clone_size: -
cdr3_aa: CASSSRAGELFF
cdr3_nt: TGTGCCAGCAGTTCCCGGGCCGGGGAGCTGTTTTTT

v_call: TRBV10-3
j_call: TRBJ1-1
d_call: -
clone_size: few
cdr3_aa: CAIRDGGATEAFF
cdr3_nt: TGTGCCATCAGGGATGGGGGGGCCACTGAAGCTTTCTTT

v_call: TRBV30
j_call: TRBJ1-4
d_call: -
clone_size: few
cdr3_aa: CAWTKNGRGNEKLFF
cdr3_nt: TGTGCCTGGACTAAGAACGGACGGGGAAATGAAAAACTGTTTTTT

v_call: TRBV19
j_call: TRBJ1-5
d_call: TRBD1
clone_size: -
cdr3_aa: CASRIRDRVRLSNQPQHF
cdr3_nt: TGTGCCAGTAGGATCCGGGACAGGGTGAGGTTGAGCAATCAGCCCCAGCATTTT

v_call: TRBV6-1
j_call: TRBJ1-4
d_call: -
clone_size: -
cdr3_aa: CASSELGRAANEKLFF
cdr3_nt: TGTGCCAGCAGTGAATTAGGCAGGGCGGCTAATGAAAAACTGTTTTTT

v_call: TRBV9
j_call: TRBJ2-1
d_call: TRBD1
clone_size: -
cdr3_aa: CASSVPTGGYNEQFF
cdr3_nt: TGTGCCAGCAGCGTCCCGACAGGGGGCTACAATGAGCAGTTCTTC

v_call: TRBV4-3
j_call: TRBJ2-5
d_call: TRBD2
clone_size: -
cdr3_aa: CASSRYLAGQETQYF
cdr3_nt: TGCGCCAGCAGCCGATATCTAGCGGGGCAAGAGACCCAGTACTTC

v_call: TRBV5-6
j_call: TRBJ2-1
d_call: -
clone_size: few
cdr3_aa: CASNDPRDNEQFF
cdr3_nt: TGTGCCAGCAACGACCCTAGAGACAATGAGCAGTTCTTC

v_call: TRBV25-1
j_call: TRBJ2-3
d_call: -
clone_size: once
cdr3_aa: CASSEYGTTDTQYF
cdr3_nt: TGTGCCAGCAGTGAATATGGCACGACAGATACGCAGTATTTT

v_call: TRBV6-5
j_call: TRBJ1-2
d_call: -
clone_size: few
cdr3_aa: CASIPGGGYGYTF
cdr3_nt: TGTGCCAGCATCCCGGGGGGGGGCTATGGCTACACCTTC

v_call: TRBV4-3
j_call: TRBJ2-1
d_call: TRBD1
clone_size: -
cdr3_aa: CASSQDVAGGNEQFF
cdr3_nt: TGCGCCAGCAGCCAAGATGTTGCAGGGGGCAATGAGCAGTTCTTC

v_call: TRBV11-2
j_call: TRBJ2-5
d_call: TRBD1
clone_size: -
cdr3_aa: CASSPPTGGETQYF
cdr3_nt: TGTGCCAGCAGCCCCCCGACAGGGGGAGAGACCCAGTACTTC

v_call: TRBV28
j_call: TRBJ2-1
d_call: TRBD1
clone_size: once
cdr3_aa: CASSLWRDRVLNEQFF
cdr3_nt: TGTGCCAGCAGTTTATGGAGGGACAGGGTATTGAATGAGCAGTTCTTC

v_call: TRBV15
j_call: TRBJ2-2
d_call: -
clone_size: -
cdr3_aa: CATRHRGGDTGELFF
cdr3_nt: TGTGCCACCAGACACAGGGGCGGGGACACCGGGGAGCTGTTTTTT

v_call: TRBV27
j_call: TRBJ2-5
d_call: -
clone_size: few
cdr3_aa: CASSLSGPEETQYF
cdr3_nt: TGTGCCAGCAGTTTATCTGGCCCGGAGGAGACCCAGTACTTC

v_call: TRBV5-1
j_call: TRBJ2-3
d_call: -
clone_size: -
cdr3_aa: CASSLGRGTDTQYF
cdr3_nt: TGCGCCAGCAGCTTGGGCAGGGGCACAGATACGCAGTATTTT

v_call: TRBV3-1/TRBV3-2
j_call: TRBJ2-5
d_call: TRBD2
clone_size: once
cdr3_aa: CASRLAGELGTQYF
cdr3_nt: TGTGCCAGCAGACTAGCGGGGGAATTAGGGACCCAGTACTTC

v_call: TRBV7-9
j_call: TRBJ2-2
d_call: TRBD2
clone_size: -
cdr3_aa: CASFPGEGTGELFF
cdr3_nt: TGTGCCAGCTTCCCTGGGGAGGGAACCGGGGAGCTGTTTTTT

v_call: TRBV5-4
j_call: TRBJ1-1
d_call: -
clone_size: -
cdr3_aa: CASSLDSNTEAFF
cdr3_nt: TGTGCCAGCAGCTTGGATTCAAACACTGAAGCTTTCTTT